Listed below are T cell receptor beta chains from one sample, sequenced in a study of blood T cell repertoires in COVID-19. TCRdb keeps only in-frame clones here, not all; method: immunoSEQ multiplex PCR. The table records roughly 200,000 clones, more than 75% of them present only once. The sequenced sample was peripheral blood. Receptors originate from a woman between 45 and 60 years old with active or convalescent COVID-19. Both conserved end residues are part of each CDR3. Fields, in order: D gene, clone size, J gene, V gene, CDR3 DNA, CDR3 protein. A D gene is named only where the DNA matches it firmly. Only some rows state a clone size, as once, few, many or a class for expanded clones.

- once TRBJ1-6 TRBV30 TGTGCCTGGAGTCCTGGGGGGAATTCACCCCTCCACTTT CAWSPGGNSPLHF
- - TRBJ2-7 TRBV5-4 TGTGCCAGCAGCTTGGCCGGAGGGGGCAATACTTACGAGCAGTACTTC CASSLAGGGNTYEQYF
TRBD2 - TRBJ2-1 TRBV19 TGTGCCAGTAGTAAGCTAGCGGGGGGGCGCAATGAGCAGTTCTTC CASSKLAGGRNEQFF
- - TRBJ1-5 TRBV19 TGTGCCAGTAGTCAAGGGGGACACTACAATCAGCCCCAGCATTTT CASSQGGHYNQPQHF
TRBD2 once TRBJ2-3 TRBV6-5 TGTGCCAGCAGTTACTCCCCCCGGGGGGCAGATACGCAGTATTTT CASSYSPRGADTQYF
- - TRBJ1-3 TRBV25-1 TGTGCCAGCAGTGCCCGGACAGACGGAAACACCATATATTTT CASSARTDGNTIYF
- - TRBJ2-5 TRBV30 TGTGCCTGGAGTGTACCGGGGGTTACGGAGACCCAGTACTTC CAWSVPGVTETQYF
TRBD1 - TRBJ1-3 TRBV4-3 TGCGCCAGCAGCCAAGATTCCGGGACAGCGAGAGGAAACACCATATATTTT CASSQDSGTARGNTIYF
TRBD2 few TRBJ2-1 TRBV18 TGTGCCAGCTCACCACTAGCGGGAGTTATAGATGAGCAGTTCTTC CASSPLAGVIDEQFF
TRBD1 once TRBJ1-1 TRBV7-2 TGTGCCAGCAGCTCGGGACAGGGTTTATTAAAGACTGAAGCTTTCTTT CASSSGQGLLKTEAFF
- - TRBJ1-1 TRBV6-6 TGTGCCAGCAGTTACCCCGGACGGGGGGAAACTGAAGCTTTCTTT CASSYPGRGETEAFF
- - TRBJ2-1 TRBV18 TGTGCCAGCTCACCAGCCACTATGGTTAGCGATGAGCAGTTCTTC CASSPATMVSDEQFF
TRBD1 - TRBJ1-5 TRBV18 TGTGCCAGCTCACCAGGACAGGGAGGTCAGCCCCAGCATTTT CASSPGQGGQPQHF
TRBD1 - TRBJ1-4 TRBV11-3 TGTGCCAGCAGCCCCCAAGGGGGCAAGGAAAAACTGTTTTTT CASSPQGGKEKLFF
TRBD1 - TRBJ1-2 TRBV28 TGTGCCAGCAGTTCCTCCACAGGGGCCGATGGCTACACCTTC CASSSSTGADGYTF
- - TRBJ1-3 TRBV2 TGTGCCAGCAGTGAACTGTCAGTCTCTGGAAACACCATATATTTT CASSELSVSGNTIYF
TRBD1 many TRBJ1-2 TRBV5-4 TGTGCCAGCAGCCCGGACAGGTACTATGGCTACACCTTC CASSPDRYYGYTF
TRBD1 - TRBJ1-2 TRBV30 TGTGCCTGGAGCGCCGGGACAGAATATGGCTACACCTTC CAWSAGTEYGYTF
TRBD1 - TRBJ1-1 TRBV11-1 TGTGCCAGCAGCCAAGGGGCGACAGGGCGGACTGAAGCTTTCTTT CASSQGATGRTEAFF
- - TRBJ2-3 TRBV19 TGTGCCAGTAGATTCAGGGGCGAGGGGATCACAGATACGCAGTATTTT CASRFRGEGITDTQYF
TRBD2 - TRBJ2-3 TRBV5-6 TGTGCCAGCAGCCTGGGACTAGCGGGGGACCCTATCACAGATACGCAGTATTTT CASSLGLAGDPITDTQYF
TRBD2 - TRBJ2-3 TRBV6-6 TGTGCCAGCAGTCCTCAGGTTTTAGCGGGGGGCACAGATACGCAGTATTTT CASSPQVLAGGTDTQYF
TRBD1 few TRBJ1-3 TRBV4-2 TGTGCCAGCAGCCATGACAGGGACAGCCGGGGTGTTGGAAACACCATATATTTT CASSHDRDSRGVGNTIYF
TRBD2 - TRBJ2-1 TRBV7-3 TGTGCCAGCAGCCCCTCGGGGGCGGGAGGTATCGGTGAGCAGTTCTTC CASSPSGAGGIGEQFF
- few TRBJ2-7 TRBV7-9 TGTGCCAGCAGCCCCGGCGGGTCTTTCTTCGAGCAGTACTTC CASSPGGSFFEQYF
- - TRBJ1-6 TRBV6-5 TGTGCCAGCAGGTCCCTCGGGGGGAACCTTTCACCCCTCCACTTT CASRSLGGNLSPLHF
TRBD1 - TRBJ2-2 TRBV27 TGTGCCAGCAGTACCCGGACAGGGCTAAACACCGGGGAGCTGTTTTTT CASSTRTGLNTGELFF
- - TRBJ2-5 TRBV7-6 TGTGCCAGCAGCCCACTGAGGAGGGCCGGGGAGACCCAGTACTTC CASSPLRRAGETQYF
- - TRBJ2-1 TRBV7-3 TGTGCCAGCAGCTTACAGGGGCGGCAGGCGAACAATGAGCAGTTCTTC CASSLQGRQANNEQFF
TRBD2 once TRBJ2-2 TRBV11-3 TGTGCCAGCAGTAACACTAGCGGGAGTTACACCGGGGAGCTGTTTTTT CASSNTSGSYTGELFF
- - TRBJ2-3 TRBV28 TGTGCCAGCAGAAAACTTTGGGAGTTCGGTCAAACAGATACGCAGTATTTT CASRKLWEFGQTDTQYF
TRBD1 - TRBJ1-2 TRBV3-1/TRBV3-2 TGTGCCAGCAGCTTGGACAGGGGCTATGGCTACACCTTC CASSLDRGYGYTF
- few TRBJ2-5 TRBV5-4 TGTGCCAGCAGCGCGAACAGGTTACAAGAGACCCAGTACTTC CASSANRLQETQYF
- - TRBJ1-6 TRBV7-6 TGTGCCAGCAGCTTTGGGGGAGGTAATTCACCCCTCCACTTT CASSFGGGNSPLHF
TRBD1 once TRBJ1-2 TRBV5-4 TGTGCCAGCAGACAAGCGACAGGGAAATATGGCTACACCTTC CASRQATGKYGYTF
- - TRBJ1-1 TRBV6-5 TGTGCCAGCAGATTGGTCAGGAACACTGAAGCTTTCTTT CASRLVRNTEAFF
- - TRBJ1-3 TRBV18 TGTGCCAGCTCACCTGGACAGAGCTCTGGAAACACCATATATTTT CASSPGQSSGNTIYF
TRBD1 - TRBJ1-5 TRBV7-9 TGTGCCAGCAGCTCGGACAGGGGCAATCAGCCCCAGCATTTT CASSSDRGNQPQHF
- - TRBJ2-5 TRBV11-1 TGTGCCAGCAGCTTTACTTCTAGCCAAGAGACCCAGTACTTC CASSFTSSQETQYF
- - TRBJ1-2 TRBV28 TGTGCCAGCAGTTCCGACTTGCGCTATGGCTACACCTTC CASSSDLRYGYTF
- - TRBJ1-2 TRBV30 TGTGCCTGGAGTGTCTCCGAGCGTCCTGGCTATGGCTACACCTTC CAWSVSERPGYGYTF
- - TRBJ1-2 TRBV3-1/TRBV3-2 TGTGCCAGCAGCCCAGGGGCAGGGTTCGGATATGGCTACACCTTC CASSPGAGFGYGYTF